The rows below give T cell receptor beta chains drawn from one sample of a study of T cell responses to AZD1222 COVID-19 vaccine. Libraries were prepared by immunoSEQ multiplex PCR; TCRdb keeps only in-frame clonotypes and omits some of them. The sample holds more than 95,000 clones, more than 80% seen once. Sequencing was performed on peripheral blood, taken 28 days after the second AZD1222 dose. The receptors here all came from an adult who received the AZD1222 COVID-19 vaccine. Each CDR3 is given with its conserved first and last residue. The D gene is left open where the match is weak. The listing skips clone size in some rows; elsewhere it reads once, few, many or a size class.

J	size	V	D	CDR3	DNA
TRBJ2-1	.	TRBV5-4	TRBD1	CASSLRQGQGANEQFF	TGTGCCAGCAGCTTGAGGCAAGGACAGGGGGCGAATGAGCAGTTCTTC
TRBJ2-7	.	TRBV18	.	CASSPDYEQYF	TGTGCCAGCTCACCAGATTACGAGCAGTACTTC
TRBJ1-1	.	TRBV5-1	.	CASSFQPVDTEAFF	TGCGCCAGCAGCTTTCAGCCAGTGGATACTGAAGCTTTCTTT
TRBJ1-1	.	TRBV10-3	.	CAISKGQEGTEAFF	TGTGCCATCAGTAAGGGACAAGAAGGCACTGAAGCTTTCTTT
TRBJ1-4	.	TRBV28	TRBD1	CASSLDRRGSPIEKLFF	TGTGCCAGCAGTTTGGACAGGAGGGGGTCCCCAATTGAAAAACTGTTTTTT
TRBJ1-2	.	TRBV3-1/TRBV3-2	.	CASSRDPEFYTF	TGTGCCAGCAGCCGGGACCCTGAATTCTACACCTTC
TRBJ1-2	.	TRBV5-5	.	CASSLDSPVAGYTF	TGTGCCAGCAGCCTAGACTCACCGGTTGCTGGCTACACCTTC
TRBJ1-1	.	TRBV4-1	.	CASSPRFVGLSGTEAFF	TGCGCCAGCAGCCCCCGGTTCGTGGGGCTCTCGGGGACTGAAGCTTTCTTT
TRBJ1-5	.	TRBV30	.	CAWSAGYNQPQHF	TGTGCCTGGAGCGCAGGGTACAATCAGCCCCAGCATTTT
TRBJ1-5	.	TRBV19	TRBD1	CASDQPGQGFQPQHF	TGTGCCAGTGACCAACCGGGACAGGGGTTCCAGCCCCAGCATTTT
TRBJ1-3	.	TRBV29-1	TRBD1	CSGVQGAPGNTIYF	TGCAGCGGTGTACAGGGGGCTCCTGGAAACACCATATATTTT
TRBJ1-5	.	TRBV19	TRBD1	CASSITGGNQPQHF	TGTGCCAGTAGTATTACAGGGGGCAATCAGCCCCAGCATTTT
TRBJ1-5	.	TRBV14	.	CASSQSYGPDQPQHF	TGTGCCAGCAGCCAATCGTACGGGCCGGATCAGCCCCAGCATTTT
TRBJ1-1	.	TRBV6-5	.	CASRNRETEAFF	TGTGCCAGCAGAAACAGGGAGACTGAAGCTTTCTTT
TRBJ2-5	.	TRBV7-8	.	CASSLSLGGGQETQYF	TGTGCCAGCAGCCTCTCACTAGGAGGGGGCCAGGAGACCCAGTACTTC
TRBJ2-3	.	TRBV30	.	CAWSVRGGDGDTQYF	TGTGCCTGGAGTGTACGAGGAGGGGATGGAGATACGCAGTATTTT
TRBJ2-1	.	TRBV7-2	.	CASSLDTPSYNEQFF	TGTGCCAGCAGTCTGGACACGCCATCCTACAATGAGCAGTTCTTC
TRBJ1-1	.	TRBV5-4	.	CASSFDRMNTEAFF	TGTGCCAGCAGCTTCGACAGAATGAACACTGAAGCTTTCTTT
TRBJ1-3	.	TRBV6-5	.	CASSYGGSGNTIYF	TGTGCCAGCAGTTACGGGGGGTCTGGAAACACCATATATTTT
TRBJ1-2	.	TRBV4-1	.	CASSQEAVAAYGYTF	TGCGCCAGCAGCCAAGAAGCGGTGGCAGCCTATGGCTACACCTTC
TRBJ2-1	.	TRBV7-2	TRBD1	CASSTNTGEGAPFF	TGTGCCAGCAGCACCAATACGGGCGAGGGGGCCCCGTTCTTC
TRBJ2-7	.	TRBV7-2	TRBD1	CASSLKRGQAGYEQYF	TGTGCCAGCAGCTTAAAACGGGGACAGGCTGGGTACGAGCAGTACTTC
TRBJ1-2	.	TRBV27	.	CASSFRLLGGEYGYTF	TGTGCCAGCAGTTTTAGACTTTTGGGCGGCGAGTATGGCTACACCTTC
TRBJ2-2	.	TRBV7-2	.	CASSPSGPGTGELFF	TGTGCCAGCAGCCCAAGTGGTCCGGGGACCGGGGAGCTGTTTTTT
TRBJ2-7	.	TRBV6-5	TRBD1	CASSPSDRGLNEQYF	TGTGCCAGCAGCCCCTCGGACAGGGGGCTAAACGAGCAGTACTTC
TRBJ1-5	.	TRBV11-2	.	CASSLDSGFQPQHF	TGTGCCAGCAGCCTTGACAGCGGGTTCCAGCCCCAGCATTTT
TRBJ2-7	once	TRBV2	.	CASSEGWESYEQYF	TGTGCCAGCAGTGAGGGCTGGGAAAGCTACGAGCAGTACTTC
TRBJ2-5	.	TRBV7-2	TRBD1	CASSRGQGMGETQYF	TGTGCCAGCAGCCGGGGACAGGGCATGGGAGAGACCCAGTACTTC
TRBJ2-7	.	TRBV28	.	CASSTGSYEQYF	TGTGCCAGCAGTACAGGGTCCTACGAGCAGTACTTC
TRBJ2-5	.	TRBV5-1	.	CASSLAAEAQYF	TGCGCCAGCAGCTTGGCTGCCGAGGCCCAGTACTTC
TRBJ1-2	.	TRBV7-8	.	CASSLGGREAYGYTF	TGTGCCAGCAGCCTAGGGGGTCGGGAGGCCTATGGCTACACCTTC
TRBJ1-3	.	TRBV6-5	TRBD1	CASRRSQGARNTIYF	TGTGCCAGCAGGAGGTCACAGGGGGCCAGAAACACCATATATTTT
TRBJ1-4	.	TRBV21-1	.	CASSIGGTNEKLFF	TGTGCCAGCAGCATTGGGGGAACTAATGAAAAACTGTTTTTT
TRBJ2-3	.	TRBV10-3	TRBD1	CAISGDRVTDTQYF	TGTGCCATCAGTGGGGACAGGGTTACAGATACGCAGTATTTT
TRBJ1-1	.	TRBV6-4	.	CASSDFSRGTEAFF	TGTGCCAGCAGTGACTTCTCCAGGGGCACTGAAGCTTTCTTT
TRBJ1-1	.	TRBV5-1	.	CASSLSGGIGAEAFF	TGCGCCAGCAGCTTGAGCGGGGGCATAGGGGCTGAAGCTTTCTTT
TRBJ2-2	.	TRBV6-2/TRBV6-3	TRBD1	CASSYGPTGTGVIGELFF	TGTGCCAGCAGTTATGGCCCCACCGGGACAGGGGTGATCGGGGAGCTGTTTTTT
TRBJ2-7	once	TRBV10-1	.	CASGPGSIYEQYF	TGCGCCAGCGGTCCGGGGTCCATCTACGAGCAGTACTTC
TRBJ1-2	.	TRBV7-9	TRBD1	CASSSSGTDLGYTF	TGTGCCAGCAGTTCTTCTGGGACAGACCTCGGCTACACCTTC
TRBJ2-1	.	TRBV4-1	TRBD2	CASSQVDAGGTYNEQFF	TGCGCCAGCAGCCAAGTTGACGCGGGGGGGACCTACAATGAGCAGTTCTTC
TRBJ2-2	.	TRBV6-5	TRBD1	CASRVGQGYTGELFF	TGTGCCAGCAGGGTCGGACAGGGGTACACCGGGGAGCTGTTTTTT
TRBJ2-7	.	TRBV10-3	TRBD2	CAISETVGGSSYEQYF	TGTGCCATCAGTGAGACAGTCGGCGGGAGCTCCTACGAGCAGTACTTC
TRBJ1-5	.	TRBV30	.	CAWGRGTGRNQPQHF	TGTGCCTGGGGGAGGGGAACAGGGAGAAATCAGCCCCAGCATTTT
TRBJ1-5	.	TRBV7-9	.	CASSLMGASNQPQHF	TGTGCCAGCAGCTTAATGGGGGCGAGCAATCAGCCCCAGCATTTT
TRBJ1-4	.	TRBV7-2	TRBD1	CASSPNGQGNNEKLFF	TGTGCCAGCAGCCCAAACGGACAGGGGAATAATGAAAAACTGTTTTTT
TRBJ2-7	.	TRBV15	.	CATSSWTTYGLEQYF	TGTGCCACCAGCTCCTGGACTACCTACGGCTTGGAGCAGTACTTC
TRBJ1-2	.	TRBV5-4	.	CASSLGTSGGYTF	TGTGCCAGCAGCTTGGGGACTTCCGGTGGCTACACCTTC
TRBJ1-2	.	TRBV3-1/TRBV3-2	.	CASSQAMLRDPPNYGYTF	TGTGCCAGCAGCCAAGCGATGCTCCGGGACCCCCCCAATTATGGCTACACCTTC
TRBJ1-5	.	TRBV5-6	.	CASSLARGKSNQPQHF	TGTGCCAGCAGCTTGGCGCGGGGGAAGAGCAATCAGCCCCAGCATTTT
TRBJ1-6	.	TRBV6-5	.	CASSHPTDNNSPLHF	TGTGCCAGCAGTCACCCGACAGATAATAATTCACCCCTCCACTTT
TRBJ2-1	once	TRBV19	TRBD2	CASKQRGALYEQFF	TGTGCCAGTAAACAGCGGGGGGCTCTGTATGAGCAGTTCTTC
TRBJ1-2	.	TRBV6-4	.	CASSLQGNYGYTF	TGTGCCAGCAGTCTTCAGGGAAACTATGGCTACACCTTC
TRBJ2-1	.	TRBV6-1	.	CASSETTVSNEQFF	TGTGCCAGCAGTGAGACTACCGTGAGCAATGAGCAGTTCTTC